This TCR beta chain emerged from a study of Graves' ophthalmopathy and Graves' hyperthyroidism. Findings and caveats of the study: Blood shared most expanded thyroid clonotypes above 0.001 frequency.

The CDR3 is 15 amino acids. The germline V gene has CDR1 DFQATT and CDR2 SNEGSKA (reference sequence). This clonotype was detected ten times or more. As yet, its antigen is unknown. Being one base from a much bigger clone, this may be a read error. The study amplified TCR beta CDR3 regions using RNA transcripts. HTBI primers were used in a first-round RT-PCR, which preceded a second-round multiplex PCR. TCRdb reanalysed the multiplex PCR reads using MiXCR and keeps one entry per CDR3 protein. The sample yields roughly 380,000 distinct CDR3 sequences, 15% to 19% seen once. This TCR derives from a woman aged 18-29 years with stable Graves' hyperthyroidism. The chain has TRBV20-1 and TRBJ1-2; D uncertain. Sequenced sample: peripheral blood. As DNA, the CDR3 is TGCAGTACTAGAGTCGGGCCCTTCAGGAGCTATGGCTACACCTTC. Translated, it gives CSTRVGPFRSYGYTF.